This T cell receptor beta chain was identified in a study of regulatory T cells in long-lasting Graves disease. Study findings and constraints: Persistent Graves' patients showed less TCR diversity than newly diagnosed ones.

Time point specified: persistent/refractory GD, antithyroid drugs over 5 years with positive TRAb. Extracted RNA from PBMCs served as the source of the TCR library. Worth noting for this clonotype: The target antigen is unknown.

Library construction for TCR beta used iRepertoire HTBI primers and Arm-PCR of CDR3 regions. TCRdb called the multiplex PCR reads again in MiXCR, with one record for every CDR3 protein. Seen here are more than 300,000 distinct CDR3 sequences, less than 30% observed once, and the top ten hold under 35%. Germline values: CDR1 MNHEY, CDR2 SVGEGT. Trimming left V 2 bases short and J 0 bases short, with 10 bases between. The CDR3 runs 16 residues. V usage is TRBV6-2 or TRBV6-3 and J usage is TRBJ2-2; no firm D call. The sequencing used peripheral blood mononuclear cells (PBMCs), collected when the disease was refractory, from a patient treated with antithyroid drugs. This sequence was found in a woman aged 40 to 49 with Graves disease. The CDR3: CASSYLWTANTGELFF. The CDR3 DNA reads as TGTGCCAGCAGTTACCTCTGGACCGCGAACACCGGGGAGCTGTTTTTT.